This T cell receptor (beta chain) appears in the sequencing data of a study of post-analysis software for immune sequencing data. Turning to the study itself: Several disease courses (relapsing-remitting, secondary progressive and progressive-relapsing) of multiple sclerosis were included.

With 2 bases removed from V and 8 bases from J, the gap between germline ends came to 10 bases. The CDR3 has 13 amino acids. The V gene's germline CDR1 is SGHTA and CDR2 FQGNSA. General observations from the study: Patients had higher frequencies than controls of a handful of TRBV segments, including TRBV5-6, TRBV5-1 and TRBV20-1. Same-batch preparations were strongly co-clustered by F measure. Compared against controls, patients with multiple sclerosis displayed significantly lower normalized Chao1 diversity.

To note about this clonotype: Antigen specificity is unknown.

The TCR beta cDNA libraries carried unique molecular identifiers. From the PCR reads, TCRdb called clonotypes with MiXCR, one entry per CDR3 protein. The sample shows a few hundred thousand distinct CDR3 sequences, around a third of them seen only once. V is TRBV7-2 and J is TRBJ2-1; D unclear. The sample was blood. This clonotype was obtained from a girl under 18 with multiple sclerosis. CDR3 coding DNA: TGTGCCAGCAGCTTACGGTCCAAAGATGAGCAGTTCTTC. It translates to CASSLRSKDEQFF.